This T cell receptor (beta chain) was documented in a study of a mutant IDH1 vaccine in newly diagnosed glioma. Overall study findings and caveats: Immune responses induced by vaccination arose in 93.3% of the patients.

The repertoire was sequenced with immunoSEQ multiplex PCR; TCRdb's copy has only in-frame clones and lacks some. The table shows roughly 60,000 clones, with 80% occurring only once. The time point was: week 23, last vaccination. It was 300 ug of mutant IDH1 20-mer peptide that made up each vaccine dose, given with topical imiquimod. This clone was detected only once. As yet, its antigen is unknown. The V end lost 10 bases, the J end lost 3 bases, and 15 bases lay between the germline ends. CDR3 length equals 13 residues. Looked up from germline, CDR1 is MNHNS and CDR2 is SASEGT. The source of this sequence is a man between 35 and 55 years old with glioma. The chain recombines TRBV6-1 with TRBJ1-2; tentatively, D is TRBD1 (6 bases). The starting material was PBMCs, obtained from a glioma patient whose treatment included an IDH1 peptide vaccine. Here the CDR3 DNA reads TGTGCCACAGCAGATAGGACAGACTATGGCTACACCTTC. Translated, it gives CATADRTDYGYTF.